The source of this TCR beta chain is a study of blood T cell repertoires in COVID-19. Study-wide context: From the United States, Italy and Spain came samples of acute and convalescent COVID-19.

Trimming shortened V by 5 bases and J by 5 bases, and 15 bases separated the two germline ends. CDR1 and CDR2 from the germline V gene are LNHDA and SQIVND (reference sequence). The CDR3 is made up of 14 amino acids. As processed by the authors: Reference gene primer amplification gave nucleated cell count estimates. Clones were sequenced by immunoSEQ multiplex PCR, and TCRdb holds only the in-frame ones, with some missing. Clone size and the V and J calls come from that table; the DNA yielded D and trimming. The sample shows a few hundred thousand clones, 86% of them seen only once. The sample taken for sequencing was peripheral blood. The rearrangement uses TRBV19 and TRBJ1-1; D not resolved. The sequence was collected from a man younger than 40 with active or convalescent COVID-19. The DNA for the CDR3 is TGTGCCAGTAGTCTCCGTGGTTCGGGAACTGAAGCTTTCTTT. This gives the protein CASSLRGSGTEAFF.